This T cell receptor (beta chain) emerged from a study of T cell changes during pregnancy in multiple sclerosis. This table comes from immunoSEQ multiplex PCR, and its TCRdb copy is limited to in-frame clones, with some not included. The sample has 45,000 to 50,000 clones, about 90% seen once; the top ten hold 0.37%. V lost 4 bases, J lost 3 bases, and 13 bases lay in between. Germline CDR1 and CDR2: SGHRS and YFSETQ. The CDR3 sequence is 14 residues long. The TCR comes from a female donor in good health, enrolled as a control in a pregnancy study. Sequencing was performed on CD4+ T cells from peripheral blood mononuclear cells, taken in the second trimester of pregnancy. This sequence joins TRBV5-1 and TRBJ1-1; no clear D. The chain's CDR3 is CASSDAGYYTEAFF. The CDR3 nucleotides read TGCGCCAGCAGCGACGCGGGGTACTACACTGAAGCTTTCTTT.